The TCR beta chain under discussion was sequenced for a study of PD-L1 blockade in urothelial cancer (dated 2017 in TCRdb). About the investigation overall: All patients started therapy around 2014 and received atezolizumab 1,200 mg intravenously every 3 weeks. About 85% of the roughly 29 patients were identified as males with urothelial cancer of bladder origin, and a prior smoking history was reported by 18 of 29 patients. Progression-free survival longer than 6 months counted as durable clinical benefit, and TCR features were additionally tested against both progression-free and overall survival. Durable clinical benefit was achieved by nine patients but not by the remaining 20. Pretreatment blood TCR-seq was available for 30 or so patients, at least one posttreatment blood collection was obtained for 25 or so patients, and tumor TCR-seq was available for 25 or so patients. Blood samples gave median yields of 141,255 T cells and tens of thousands of unique TCRs, along with a median clonality of around 0.075. Blood samples were analyzed at 3 weeks after treatment start (second dose) and at 6 weeks after treatment start. An exploratory multi-omic analysis was conducted of the somatic, immune and clinical correlates of response to PD-L1 blockade with atezolizumab in urothelial cancer. Patients had an ECOG performance status of 0 or 1 and had received between 0 and 3 prior chemotherapy regimens. In the same patients, pretreatment tumors underwent whole exome sequencing and RNA sequencing in addition to TCR sequencing. Pretreatment tumor samples, along with matched peripheral blood collected serially before and after atezolizumab treatment, underwent TCR sequencing. The paper's findings and limits, for the study overall: Small sample size (n ≈ 27) and many exploratory analyses mean the results are intended to be hypothesis-generating. A pretreatment peripheral blood TCR clonality below the median was linked to improved progression-free and overall survival. Among patients with durable benefit, tumor-associated TCR clones showed greater expansion in peripheral blood 3 weeks after treatment started (n of about 20, p = 0.022).

With respect to this clone: It lacks a known antigen. No much larger clone exists at a distance of one base, and base qualities are not known.

To estimate absolute template abundance from read counts, synthetic TCR analog templates were spiked into each PCR. TCRbeta CDR3 regions were amplified from genomic DNA with bias-controlled V and J gene primers using the immunoSEQ assay. Sequencing of rearranged TCRbeta segments was performed at approximately 20X coverage. The original pipeline was this. Clustering was used to correct sequencing errors, and CDR3s were annotated against IMGT to assign V, D and J genes. Downstream analyses used only productive TCRbeta rearrangements, leaving out any out-of-frame or stop-codon sequences. Clonality was computed as one minus Shannon entropy normalized by the log of the number of unique productive sequences. Clones differing between time points or between blood and tumor were identified by Fisher's exact test with Benjamini-Hochberg correction at adjusted p below 0.01. Not all clones reach the TCRdb copy of this immuneACCESS table, which keeps in-frame sequences only. Checked studies attribute under half of the gap to unresolved V genes and leave the rest unexplained. V, J and clone size derive from that table, while D and trimming were established from the DNA sequence. Here the sample has 60,000 to 70,000 clones; 75% to 85% occur a single time. The top ten constitute around 1.5% of the sample.

CDR1 and CDR2, per the germline V gene (reference sequence), are LNHDA and SQIVND. Relative to germline, V is missing 1 base and J is missing 2 bases, with 4 bases of the junction outside any gene match. There are 16 amino acids in the CDR3, from cysteine to phenylalanine inclusive. Only the CDR3 part of the read is kept: 48 bases, read in frame from the first base. The time point tag for this specimen amounts to: pretreatment peripheral blood. A total of 29 patients with locally advanced or metastatic urothelial carcinoma, treated at Memorial Sloan Kettering on a trial protocol, made up the cohort. Peripheral blood mononuclear cells were collected pretreatment and during treatment, at between 1 and 8 total time points per patient. The Qiagen DNeasy Blood extraction kit was used to purify genomic DNA from total PBMCs and tumor samples. PBMCs were collected pretreatment and during treatment, and were isolated and stored as previously described.

This clonotype was sampled from a man between 65 and 79 years old with urothelial cancer. The sequence links TRBV19 to TRBJ2-5, with TRBD2 matching 10 junction bases. Sequencing was performed on PBMCs, taken around atezolizumab (anti-PD-L1) treatment. The CDR3 reads as follows: CASSIVLAGDQETQYF. The nucleotides are TGTGCCAGTAGTATAGTCCTAGCGGGAGATCAAGAGACCCAGTACTTC.